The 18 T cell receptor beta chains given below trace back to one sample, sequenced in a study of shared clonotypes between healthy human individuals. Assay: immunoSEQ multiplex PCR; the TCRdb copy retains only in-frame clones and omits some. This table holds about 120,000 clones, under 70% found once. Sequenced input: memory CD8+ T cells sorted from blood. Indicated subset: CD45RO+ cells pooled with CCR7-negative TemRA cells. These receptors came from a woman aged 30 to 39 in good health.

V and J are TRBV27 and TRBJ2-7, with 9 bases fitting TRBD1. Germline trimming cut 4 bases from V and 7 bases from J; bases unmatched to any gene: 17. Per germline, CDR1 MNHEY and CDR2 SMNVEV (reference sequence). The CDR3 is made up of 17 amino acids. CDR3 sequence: CASSYGTGPGEGGEQYF. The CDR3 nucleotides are TGTGCCAGCAGTTATGGGACAGGGCCGGGCGAAGGGGGGGAGCAGTACTTC.

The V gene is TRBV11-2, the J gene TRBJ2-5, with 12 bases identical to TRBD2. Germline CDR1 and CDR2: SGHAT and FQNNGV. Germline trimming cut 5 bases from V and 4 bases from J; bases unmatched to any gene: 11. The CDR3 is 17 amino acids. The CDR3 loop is CASSPRSWTSGTETQYF. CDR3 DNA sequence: TGTGCCAGCAGCCCACGTTCGTGGACTAGCGGGACAGAGACCCAGTACTTC.

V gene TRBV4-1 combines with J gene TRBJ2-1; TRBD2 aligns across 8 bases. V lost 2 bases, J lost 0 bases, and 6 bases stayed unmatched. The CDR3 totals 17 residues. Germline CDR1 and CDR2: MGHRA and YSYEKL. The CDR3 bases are TGCGCCAGCAGCCAAACCTTCGGGACTAGCTCCTACAATGAGCAGTTCTTC. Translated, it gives CASSQTFGTSSYNEQFF.

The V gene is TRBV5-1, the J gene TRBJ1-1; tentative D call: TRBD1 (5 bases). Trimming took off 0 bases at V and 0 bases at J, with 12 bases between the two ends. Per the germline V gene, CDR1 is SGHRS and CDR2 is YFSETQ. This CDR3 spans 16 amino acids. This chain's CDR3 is CASSLGTFSMNTEAFF. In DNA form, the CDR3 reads TGCGCCAGCAGCTTGGGGACATTCTCCATGAACACTGAAGCTTTCTTT.

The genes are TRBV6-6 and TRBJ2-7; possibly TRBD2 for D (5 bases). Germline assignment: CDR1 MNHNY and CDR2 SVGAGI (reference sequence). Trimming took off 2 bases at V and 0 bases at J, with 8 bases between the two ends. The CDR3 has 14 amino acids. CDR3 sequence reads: CASSYRESSYEQYF. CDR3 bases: TGTGCCAGCAGTTACAGGGAGAGCTCCTACGAGCAGTACTTC.

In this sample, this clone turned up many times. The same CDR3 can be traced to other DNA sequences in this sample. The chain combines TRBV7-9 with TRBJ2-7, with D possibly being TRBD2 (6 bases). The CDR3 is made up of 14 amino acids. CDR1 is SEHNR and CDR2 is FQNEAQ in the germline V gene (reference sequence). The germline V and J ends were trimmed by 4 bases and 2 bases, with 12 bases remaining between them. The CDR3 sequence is CASSSRDFTYEQYF. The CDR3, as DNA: TGTGCCAGCAGCTCCCGGGACTTTACCTACGAGCAGTACTTC.

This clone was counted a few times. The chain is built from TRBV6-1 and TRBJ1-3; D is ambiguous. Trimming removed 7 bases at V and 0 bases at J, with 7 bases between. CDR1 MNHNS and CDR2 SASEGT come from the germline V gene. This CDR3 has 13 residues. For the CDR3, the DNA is TGTGCCAGCACCTGGAGCTCTGGAAACACCATATATTTT. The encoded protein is CASTWSSGNTIYF.

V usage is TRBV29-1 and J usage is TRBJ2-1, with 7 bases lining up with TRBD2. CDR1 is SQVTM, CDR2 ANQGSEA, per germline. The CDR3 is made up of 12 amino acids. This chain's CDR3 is CIGRGDYGEQFF. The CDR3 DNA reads TGCATAGGGCGAGGGGACTACGGAGAGCAGTTCTTC.

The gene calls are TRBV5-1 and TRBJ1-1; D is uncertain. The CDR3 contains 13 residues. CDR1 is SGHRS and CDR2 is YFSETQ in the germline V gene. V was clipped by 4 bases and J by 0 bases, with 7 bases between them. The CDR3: CASSALMNTEAFF. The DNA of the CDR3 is TGCGCCAGCAGCGCCCTGATGAACACTGAAGCTTTCTTT.

The CDR3 spells CASIIPRRGFGNTIYF. CDR3 sequence (DNA): TGTGCCAGCATCATCCCCCGACGGGGGTTTGGAAACACCATATATTTT. The rearrangement uses TRBV28 and TRBJ1-3; perhaps TRBD1 as D (5 bases). Per germline, CDR1 MDHEN and CDR2 SYDVKM. The length of the CDR3 is 16 residues. V was trimmed by 7 bases and J by 3 bases, leaving 19 bases between them.

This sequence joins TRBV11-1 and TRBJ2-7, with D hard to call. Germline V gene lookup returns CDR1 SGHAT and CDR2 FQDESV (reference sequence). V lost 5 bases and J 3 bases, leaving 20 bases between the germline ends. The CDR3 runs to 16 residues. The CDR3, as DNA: TGTGCCAGCAGCGATGATATGGCCCCAAGCCACTACGAGCAGTACTTC. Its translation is CASSDDMAPSHYEQYF.

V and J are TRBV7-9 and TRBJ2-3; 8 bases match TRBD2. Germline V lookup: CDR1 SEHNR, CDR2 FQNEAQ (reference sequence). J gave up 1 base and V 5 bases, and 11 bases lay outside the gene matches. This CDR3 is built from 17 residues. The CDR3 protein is CASSPSLLADGTDTQYF. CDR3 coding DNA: TGTGCCAGCAGCCCCTCCCTACTAGCGGATGGCACAGATACGCAGTATTTT.

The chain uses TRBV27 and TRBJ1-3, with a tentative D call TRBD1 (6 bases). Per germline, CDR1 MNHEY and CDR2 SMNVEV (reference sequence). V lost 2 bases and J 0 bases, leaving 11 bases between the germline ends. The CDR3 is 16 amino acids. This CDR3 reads CASSLNGGHSGNTIYF. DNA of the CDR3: TGTGCCAGCAGTTTAAACGGGGGACACTCTGGAAACACCATATATTTT.

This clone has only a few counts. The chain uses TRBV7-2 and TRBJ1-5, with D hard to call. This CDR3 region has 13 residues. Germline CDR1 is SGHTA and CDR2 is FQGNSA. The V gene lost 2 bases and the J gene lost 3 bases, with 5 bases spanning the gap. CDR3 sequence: CASSLYPNQPQHF. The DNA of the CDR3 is TGTGCCAGCAGCTTATATCCCAATCAGCCCCAGCATTTT.

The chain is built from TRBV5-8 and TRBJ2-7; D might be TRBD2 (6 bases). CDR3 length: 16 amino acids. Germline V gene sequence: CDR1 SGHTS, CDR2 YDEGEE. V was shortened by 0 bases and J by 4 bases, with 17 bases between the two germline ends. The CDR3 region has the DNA TGTGCCAGCAGCTTGGATGGCGGGGTCGGAGTATACGAGCAGTACTTC. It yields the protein CASSLDGGVGVYEQYF.

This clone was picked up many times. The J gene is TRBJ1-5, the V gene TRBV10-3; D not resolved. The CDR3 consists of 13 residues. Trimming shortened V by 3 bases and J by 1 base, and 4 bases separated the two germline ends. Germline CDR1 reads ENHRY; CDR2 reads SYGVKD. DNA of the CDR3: TGTGCCATCAGTGACGGAAGCAATCAGCCCCAGCATTTT. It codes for CAISDGSNQPQHF.

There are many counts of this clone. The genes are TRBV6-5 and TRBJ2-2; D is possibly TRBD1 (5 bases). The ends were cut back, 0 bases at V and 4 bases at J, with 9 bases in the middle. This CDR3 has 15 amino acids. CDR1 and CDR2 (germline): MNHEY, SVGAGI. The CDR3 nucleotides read TGTGCCAGCAGTTACTCTAGACAGTCCACCGGGGAGCTGTTTTTT. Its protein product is CASSYSRQSTGELFF.

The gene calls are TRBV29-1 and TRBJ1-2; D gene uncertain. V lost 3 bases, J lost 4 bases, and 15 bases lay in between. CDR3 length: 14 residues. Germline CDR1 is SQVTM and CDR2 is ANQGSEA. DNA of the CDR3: TGCAGCGTTGACGGAGGAGCCGGGCTCTATGGCTACACCTTC. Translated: CSVDGGAGLYGYTF.